The present entry profiles one T cell receptor beta chain with its context. No antigen is known for it. Using its own MiXCR run on the reads, TCRdb lists one record per CDR3 protein. The sample has approximately 700,000 distinct CDR3 sequences, approximately 34% seen once. V dropped 1 base and J dropped 0 bases, with 16 bases sitting between them. Germline V lookup: CDR1 SGHTA, CDR2 FQGNSA. The CDR3 totals 18 residues. This record belongs to a study of T cell repertoires in cytomegalovirus infection. Study conclusions and caveats: The cumulative frequency of public TCR beta families distinguished individuals who carried CMV together with the relevant HLA.

Sample: PBMCs. The sequence was collected from a human donor in good health (CMV status not recorded). Some clones in this sample may be carry-over from other donors' samples. V is TRBV7-2 and J is TRBJ1-3; possible D gene TRBD1, 6 bases. The CDR3 DNA follows: TGTGCCAGCAGCTTAGTTACAGGGTCCTTTACCTCTGGAAACACCATATATTTT. Translation: CASSLVTGSFTSGNTIYF.